This T cell receptor beta chain was found in a study of cytomegalovirus exposure and HLA in healthy donors. Study-wide findings and caveats: Common viral pathogens seemed, in a later analysis, to connect with several of the most significant clusters. Most of the CMV-associated TCR beta chains (in a later analysis) appeared to be HLA-restricted. There was a cluster of highly shared sequence variants that was likely a sequencing artifact. Reportedly, HLA-A and HLA-B alleles of most subjects were accurately predicted from TCR beta.

For this clone: What it binds is unknown.

CDR3 length equals 19 residues. V dropped 0 bases and J dropped 5; count of bases not matched to a gene: 15. CDR1 is MGHRA and CDR2 is YSYEKL in the germline V gene. The PCR used 60 Vbeta and 13 Jbeta primers. TCRdb's copy holds only in-frame clones and misses some; the assay was immunoSEQ multiplex PCR. Counted here are roughly 80,000 clones, more than 75% occurring once; the ten biggest clones make up 12%. The source is a male donor in good health and CMV-seropositive. V gene TRBV4-1 combines with J gene TRBJ2-2, with 7 positions matching TRBD2. Sequenced material: PBMCs. DNA for the CDR3: TGCGCCAGCAGCCAAGATCGGCTAGCGGTGGACGGAGGAACCGGGGAGCTGTTTTTT. This encodes CASSQDRLAVDGGTGELFF.